This T cell receptor (beta chain) comes out of a study of identical twins. Unique molecular identifiers were in the cDNA, with template-switch universal primer binding. TCRdb reprocessed the 5' RACE reads with MiXCR, giving one entry per CDR3 protein. The sample contains roughly 1,500,000 distinct CDR3 sequences, under 35% of which appear only once. Concerning this clonotype: Its target is not known.

Germline V gene data show CDR1 as DFQATT and CDR2 as SNEGSKA (reference sequence). This CDR3 spans 12 amino acids. Findings and caveats of the study: Abundant cord blood beta clonotypes carried fewer insertions; memory repertoires showed none. In zero-insertion analyses, partial confounding could arise from invariant MAIT and iNKT cells.

The source of this sequence is a newborn girl in good health. The material sequenced was cord blood. V gene TRBV20-1 combines with J gene TRBJ2-5; possibly TRBD1 for D (6 bases). Gene TRBJ2-7 matches the end of the DNA better, so the J call may be wrong. CDR3 nucleotides: TGCAGTGCTAGCCAGGGGACGGGCGAGCAGTACTTC. This gives the protein CSASQGTGEQYF.